This T cell receptor (beta chain) comes out of a study of blood T cell repertoires in COVID-19 (dated by TCRdb to 2020 to 2021). For context, the study as a whole: Samples from collaborators originated in the United States, Italy and Spain and spanned both the acute and convalescent phases of COVID-19. The material from the prospective study consisted of cDNA or gDNA derived from T cells, B-cell-depleted T cells, or PBMCs. The dataset comprised deeply sampled blood TCRbeta repertoires from subjects exposed to, actively infected with, or recovered from COVID-19. The repertoires were made available in a free public database intended to serve as a resource for research on the immune response to SARS-CoV-2. The samples were drawn from two sources: the first 160 participants of the ongoing ImmuneRACE study, and 1,254 subjects contributed by 6 global collaborators. Sample metadata almost always included a de-identified subject ID, COVID-19 status, age in years and sex. HLA class I and class II types, where available, came from metadata supplied by the sample provider rather than from assay-based typing.

TCRbeta CDR3 regions were amplified from genomic DNA using the immunoSEQ Assay, a bias-controlled multiplex PCR. The published analysis was carried out like this. The number of nucleated cells in each sample was estimated by amplification of reference gene primers within the assay. Sequence reads were collapsed and filtered to measure the absolute abundance of every unique TCRbeta CDR3 rearrangement. For each sample, productive Simpson clonality was calculated by taking the square root of Simpson's diversity index across productive rearrangements. TCRdb obtained this table from immuneACCESS and retained in-frame rearrangements with V and J assigned. These tables miss some clones; where compared with another copy, unresolved V genes account for less than half of the shortfall, and the remainder is unexplained. From that table come the V and J calls and clone size; the DNA was used to work out D and trimming. Counted in this sample were 250,000 or so clones; around 80% of them appeared once. The biggest ten clones account for roughly 5.5% of the sample.

A note on this clone: The clone's antigen remains unknown. There are no base qualities to consult, and no much larger clone falls within one base.

The CDR3 holds 10 amino acids from the cysteine to the phenylalanine. Only the CDR3 part of the read is kept: 30 bases, read in frame from the first base. Sequences MNHEY (CDR1) and SVGAGI (CDR2) are obtained from the germline V gene. V is shortened by 6 bases, J by 4 bases, and the region joining them spans 3 bases. Each collaborating institution followed its own protocols to collect whole blood in K2EDTA tubes. For TCRbeta analysis, collaborators shipped samples in one of three forms: frozen whole blood, isolated PBMCs, or DNA extracted from either of those sample types. Beyond this particular receptor, the publication reports: The quantity of clinical and demographic metadata differed by source and by participant and was supplied without curation.

The V and J segments used are TRBV6-5 and TRBJ1-1; the D gene assignment is ambiguous. Sequenced: peripheral blood. This receptor was obtained from a human donor in a cohort sampled during active COVID-19. The CDR3 reads as follows: CASRRTEAFF. The DNA sequence follows: TGTGCCAGCAGGCGCACTGAAGCTTTCTTT.